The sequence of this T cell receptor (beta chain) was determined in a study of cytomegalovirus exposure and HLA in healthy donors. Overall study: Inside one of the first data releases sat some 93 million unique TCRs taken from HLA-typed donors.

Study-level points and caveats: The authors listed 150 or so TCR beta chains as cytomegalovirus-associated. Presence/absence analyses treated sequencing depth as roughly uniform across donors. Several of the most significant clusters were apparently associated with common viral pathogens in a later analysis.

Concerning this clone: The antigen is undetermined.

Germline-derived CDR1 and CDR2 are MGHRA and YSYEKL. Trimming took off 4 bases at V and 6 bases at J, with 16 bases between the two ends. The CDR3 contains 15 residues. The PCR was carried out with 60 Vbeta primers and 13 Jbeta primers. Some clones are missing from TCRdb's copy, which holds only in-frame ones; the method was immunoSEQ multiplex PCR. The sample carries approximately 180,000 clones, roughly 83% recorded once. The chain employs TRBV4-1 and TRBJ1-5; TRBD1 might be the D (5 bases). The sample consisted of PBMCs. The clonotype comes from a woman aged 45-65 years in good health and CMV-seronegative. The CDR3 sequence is CASSRSMAGGQPQHF. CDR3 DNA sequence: TGCGCCAGCAGCCGATCTATGGCCGGGGGTCAGCCCCAGCATTTT.